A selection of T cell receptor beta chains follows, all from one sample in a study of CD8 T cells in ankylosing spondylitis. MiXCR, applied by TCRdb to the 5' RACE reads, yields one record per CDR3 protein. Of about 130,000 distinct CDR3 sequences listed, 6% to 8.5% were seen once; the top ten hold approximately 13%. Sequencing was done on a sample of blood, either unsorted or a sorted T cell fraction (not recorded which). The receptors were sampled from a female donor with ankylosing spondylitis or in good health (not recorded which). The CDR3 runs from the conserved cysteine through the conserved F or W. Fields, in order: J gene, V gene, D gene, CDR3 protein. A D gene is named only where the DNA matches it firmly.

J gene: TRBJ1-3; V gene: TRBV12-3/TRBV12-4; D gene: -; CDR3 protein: CASSLANTIYF
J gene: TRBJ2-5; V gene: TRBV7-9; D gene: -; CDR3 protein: CASSSPDRDETQYF
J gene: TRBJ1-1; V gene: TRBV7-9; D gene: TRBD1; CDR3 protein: CASSSGGWTEAFF
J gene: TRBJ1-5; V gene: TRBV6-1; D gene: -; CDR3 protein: CASSPGHSNQPQHF
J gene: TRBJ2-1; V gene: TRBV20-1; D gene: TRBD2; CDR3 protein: CSARGPGLAQNNEQFF
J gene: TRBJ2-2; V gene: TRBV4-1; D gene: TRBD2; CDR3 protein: CASSQDSGRNTGELFF
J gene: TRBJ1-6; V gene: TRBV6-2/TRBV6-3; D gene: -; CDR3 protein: CASSFPESSYNSPLHF
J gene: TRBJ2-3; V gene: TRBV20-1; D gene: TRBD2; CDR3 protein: CSAPASGFYTDTQYF
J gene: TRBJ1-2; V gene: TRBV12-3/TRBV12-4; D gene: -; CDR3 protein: CASSLGGYTF
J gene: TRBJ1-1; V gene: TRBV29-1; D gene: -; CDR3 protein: CSVVAGQRNTEAFF
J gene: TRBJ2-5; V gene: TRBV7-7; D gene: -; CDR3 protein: CASSLRYRGGEETQYF
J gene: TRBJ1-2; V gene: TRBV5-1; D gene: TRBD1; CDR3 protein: CASSPGQGDYGYTF
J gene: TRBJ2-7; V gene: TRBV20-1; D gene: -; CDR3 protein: CSATGNSYEQYF
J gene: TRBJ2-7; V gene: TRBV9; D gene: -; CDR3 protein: CASSFQPGAYEQYF
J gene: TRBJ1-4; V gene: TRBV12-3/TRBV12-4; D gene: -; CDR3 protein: CASSLGGNEKLFF
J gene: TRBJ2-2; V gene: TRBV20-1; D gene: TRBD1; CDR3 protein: CSARPPTGKLRTGELFF
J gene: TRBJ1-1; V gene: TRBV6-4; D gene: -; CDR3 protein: CASSEAMNTEAFF
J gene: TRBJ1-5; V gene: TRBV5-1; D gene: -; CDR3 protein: CASSLAAKGGGNQPQHF
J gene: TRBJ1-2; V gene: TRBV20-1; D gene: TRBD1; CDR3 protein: CSAPPTGNYGYTF
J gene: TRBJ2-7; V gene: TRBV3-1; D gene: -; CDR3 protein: CASSQQGTYEQYF
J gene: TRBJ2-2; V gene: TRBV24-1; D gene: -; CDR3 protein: CATSDPRQFPDIRVNTGELFF
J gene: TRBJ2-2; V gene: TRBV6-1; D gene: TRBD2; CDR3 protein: CASMGGGMTGELFF
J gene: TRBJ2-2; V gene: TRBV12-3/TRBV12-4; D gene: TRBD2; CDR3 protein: CASSLGTSGGAGELFF
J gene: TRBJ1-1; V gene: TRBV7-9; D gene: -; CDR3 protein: CASSLIQIAEAFF
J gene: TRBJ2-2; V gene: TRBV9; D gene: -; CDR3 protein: CASSVAHLGTGELFF
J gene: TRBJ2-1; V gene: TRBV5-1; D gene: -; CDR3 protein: CASSPDGHSSYNEQFF
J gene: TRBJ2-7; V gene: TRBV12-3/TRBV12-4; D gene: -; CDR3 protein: CASSRTGSYEQYF
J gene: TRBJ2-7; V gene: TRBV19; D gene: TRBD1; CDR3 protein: CASRPGQGYDEQYF
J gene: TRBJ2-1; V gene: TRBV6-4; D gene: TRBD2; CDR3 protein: CASSETSGGHNEQFF
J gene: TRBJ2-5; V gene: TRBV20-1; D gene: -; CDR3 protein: CSASQDVTETQYF
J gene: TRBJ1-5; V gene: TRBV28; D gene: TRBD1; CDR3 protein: CASSTRTGGANQPQHF
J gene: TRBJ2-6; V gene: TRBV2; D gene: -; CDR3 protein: CASSEGWAGANVLTF
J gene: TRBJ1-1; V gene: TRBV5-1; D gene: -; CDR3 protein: CASSLVPGALNTEAFF
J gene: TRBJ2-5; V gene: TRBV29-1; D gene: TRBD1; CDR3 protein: CSVDQGAMGETQYF
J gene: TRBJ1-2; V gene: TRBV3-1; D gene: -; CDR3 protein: CASSKVVPGTHGYTF
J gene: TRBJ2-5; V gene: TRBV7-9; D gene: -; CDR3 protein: CANSPSDYRQETQYF
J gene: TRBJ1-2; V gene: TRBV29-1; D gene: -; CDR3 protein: CSVLVGANGYTF
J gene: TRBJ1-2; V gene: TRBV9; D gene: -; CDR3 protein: CASSPSPGGPYGYTF
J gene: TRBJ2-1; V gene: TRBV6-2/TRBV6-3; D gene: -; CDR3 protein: CASKGPTRNEQFF
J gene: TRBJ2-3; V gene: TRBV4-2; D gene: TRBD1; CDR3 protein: CAGSPGTGNTDTQYF
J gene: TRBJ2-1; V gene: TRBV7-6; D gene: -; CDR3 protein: CASSKDGGNSYNEQFF
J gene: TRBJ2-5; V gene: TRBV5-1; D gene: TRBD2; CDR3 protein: CASSLKASGANQETQYF
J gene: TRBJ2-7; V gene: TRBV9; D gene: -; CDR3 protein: CASSVEWGNSYEQYF
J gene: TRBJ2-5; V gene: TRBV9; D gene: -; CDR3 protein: CASSVEHRGGTQYF
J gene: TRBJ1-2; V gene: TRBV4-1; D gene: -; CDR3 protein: CASSQGTGSGGYGYTF
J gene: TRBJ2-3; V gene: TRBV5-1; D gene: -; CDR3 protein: CASSLEGPPDTQYF
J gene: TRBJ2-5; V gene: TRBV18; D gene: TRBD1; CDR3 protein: CASSVRTGKETQYF
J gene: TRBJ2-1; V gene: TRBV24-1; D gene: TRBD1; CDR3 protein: CATSDRTTGAYNEQFF